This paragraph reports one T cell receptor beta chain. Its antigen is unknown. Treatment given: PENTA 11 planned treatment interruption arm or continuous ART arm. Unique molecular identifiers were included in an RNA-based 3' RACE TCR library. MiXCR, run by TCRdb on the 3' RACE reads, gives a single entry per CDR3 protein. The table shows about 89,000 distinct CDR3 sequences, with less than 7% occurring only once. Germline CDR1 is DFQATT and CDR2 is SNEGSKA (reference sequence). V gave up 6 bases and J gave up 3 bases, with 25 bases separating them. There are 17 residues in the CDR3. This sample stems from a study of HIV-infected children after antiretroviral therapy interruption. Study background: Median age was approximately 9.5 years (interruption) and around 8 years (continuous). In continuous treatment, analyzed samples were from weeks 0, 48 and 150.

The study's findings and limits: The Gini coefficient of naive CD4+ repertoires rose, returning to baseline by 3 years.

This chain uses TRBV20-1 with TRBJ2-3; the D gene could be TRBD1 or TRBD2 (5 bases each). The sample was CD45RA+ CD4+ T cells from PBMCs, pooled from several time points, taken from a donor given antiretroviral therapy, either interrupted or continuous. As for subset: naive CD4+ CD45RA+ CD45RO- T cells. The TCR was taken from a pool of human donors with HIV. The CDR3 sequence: CSALTLGSGSRTDTQYF. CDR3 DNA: TGCAGTGCCCTAACCTTGGGGTCAGGGAGTAGGACAGATACGCAGTATTTT.